Shown below are 19 T cell receptor beta chains from a single sample sequenced in a study of blood T cell repertoires in COVID-19. Assay: immunoSEQ multiplex PCR; the TCRdb copy retains only in-frame clones and omits some. The table has some 390,000 clones, 70% to 90% seen once. Sequencing used peripheral blood. These receptor sequences come from a woman aged 40 to 50 with COVID-19, enrolled during active disease.

This sequence joins TRBV3-1 (or the pseudogene TRBV3-2) and TRBJ2-3; the match to TRBD2 covers 16 bases. Germline assignment: CDR1 LGHDT and CDR2 YNNKEL (reference sequence). Trimming took 4 bases from V and 0 from J; bases not matched to a gene: 4. This CDR3 has 18 residues. CDR3 coding DNA: TGTGCCAGCAGCCGGGGACTAGCGGGAGGGCCCAGCACAGATACGCAGTATTTT. It yields the protein CASSRGLAGGPSTDTQYF.

The chain uses TRBV6-5 and TRBJ1-1; D may be TRBD1 (5 bases). The germline gives CDR1 MNHEY, CDR2 SVGAGI. The CDR3 is made up of 14 amino acids. Trimming shortened V by 4 bases and J by 1 base, and 10 bases separated the two germline ends. The CDR3 DNA sequence: TGTGCCAGCAGTTTACTTGACAGGAACACTGAAGCTTTCTTT. This sequence encodes CASSLLDRNTEAFF.

The genes are TRBV7-9 and TRBJ1-4; TRBD1 agrees at 9 bases. Germline CDR1 and CDR2: SEHNR and FQNEAQ (reference sequence). The CDR3 sequence is 16 residues long. Losses at the gene ends were 5 bases for V and 8 bases for J; bases not matched to a gene: 12. The CDR3 coding sequence is TGTGCCAGCAGCCCTGGGGACAGGGAGTATGGAGAAAAACTGTTTTTT. Protein product: CASSPGDREYGEKLFF.

The CDR3 DNA is TGTGCCAGCAGTTACTTCCGAGCGGGAGGAGAGACCCAGTACTTC. It yields the protein CASSYFRAGGETQYF. The chain joins TRBV6-2 or TRBV6-3 to TRBJ2-5, with 9 positions matching TRBD2. CDR1 MNHEY and CDR2 SVGEGT come from the germline V gene. The V and J ends lost 1 base and 4 bases, in that order; junction bases with no gene match: 4. The CDR3 contains 15 residues.

The V call is TRBV15, the J call TRBJ1-5, with D perhaps matching TRBD1 (6 bases). The CDR3 extends over 18 amino acids. The V gene's germline CDR1 is LNHNV and CDR2 YYDKDF (reference sequence). Trimming removed 4 bases at V and 6 bases at J, with 25 bases between. CDR3 protein: CATSIRSRGLGDGQPQHF. CDR3 sequence (DNA): TGTGCCACCAGCATCCGATCCAGGGGCCTAGGAGACGGTCAGCCCCAGCATTTT.

The rearrangement joins TRBV15 to TRBJ2-7, with TRBD1 matching over 8 bases. This CDR3 is 15 amino acids long. Germline CDR1 is LNHNV and CDR2 is YYDKDF (reference sequence). V trimming: 5 bases; J trimming: 4 bases; junction bases outside the gene matches: 10. CDR3 in amino acids: CATSEQAGGFYEQYF. CDR3 coding DNA: TGTGCCACCAGCGAGCAGGCAGGGGGCTTTTACGAGCAGTACTTC.

The chain recombines TRBV9 with TRBJ1-1; the D gene is possibly TRBD1 (5 bases). The CDR3 length is 15 residues. V dropped 0 bases and J dropped 3 bases, with 12 bases sitting between them. In germline, CDR1 is SGDLS, CDR2 YYNGEE. CDR3 protein: CASSVEVGDYTEAFF. CDR3 in DNA: TGTGCCAGCAGCGTAGAGGTAGGGGACTACACTGAAGCTTTCTTT.

A note on this clone: This likely comes from a read error, as the CDR3 has no conserved phenylalanine or tryptophan at its end. The limits of the CDR3 on the DNA are not certain, so only TCRdb's listed CDR3 is given. CDR3 in amino acids: CASSLAKTGHLIP. The chain employs TRBV5-1 and TRBJ1-3; the DNA was not used to check the table's D call, TRBD1. The CDR3 is made up of 13 amino acids, end residues included. Germline V gene data show CDR1 as SGHRS and CDR2 as YFSETQ.

Points on this clone: The sample has other DNA sequences that encode this CDR3 too. This sequence joins TRBV5-1 and TRBJ2-1, with a tentative D call TRBD1 (6 bases). Germline lookup yields CDR1 SGHRS and CDR2 YFSETQ. V was shortened by 2 bases and J by 4 bases, with 10 bases between the two germline ends. This CDR3 contains 14 residues. CDR3 nucleotide sequence: TGCGCCAGCAGCTTTAGGGACACTTACAATGAGCAGTTCTTC. Translated: CASSFRDTYNEQFF.

This clone appeared once. The chain combines TRBV19 with TRBJ1-3; 8 bases line up with TRBD1. The trim removed 4 bases at V and 3 bases at J, leaving 26 bases unmatched. The length of the CDR3 is 22 residues. Germline CDR1 LNHDA, CDR2 SQIVND (reference sequence). The CDR3 loop reads CASSTKTRGQVRRGYYGNTIYF. In nucleotides, the CDR3 is TGTGCCAGTAGTACGAAGACCCGGGGACAGGTGCGACGAGGATATTATGGAAACACCATATATTTT.

This chain links TRBV9 with TRBJ2-5; D remains unclear. The CDR3 is made up of 12 amino acids. The V gene's germline CDR1 is SGDLS and CDR2 YYNGEE. Deletions cut 4 bases from V and 0 bases from J, with 4 bases between. The CDR3 DNA reads as TGTGCCAGCAGCTATAACCAAGAGACCCAGTACTTC. Amino acid sequence: CASSYNQETQYF.

The chain joins TRBV30 to TRBJ1-2, with unresolved D. This CDR3 spans 12 amino acids. Germline V CDR1 and CDR2: GTSNPN, SVGIG (reference sequence). V was trimmed by 6 bases and J by 2 bases, leaving 10 bases between them. DNA of the CDR3: TGTGCCTGCCTGACATCCAACTATGGCTACACCTTC. Its translation: CACLTSNYGYTF.

This rearrangement joins TRBV6-6 to TRBJ2-5, with D possibly being TRBD1 (7 bases). Germline assignment: CDR1 MNHNY and CDR2 SVGAGI (reference sequence). Trimming left V 5 bases short and J 6 bases short, with 19 bases between. The CDR3 contains 15 residues. Here the CDR3 DNA reads TGTGCCAGCAGTACGATTGACAGGGCGGGAAAGACCCAGTACTTC. Protein sequence: CASSTIDRAGKTQYF.

This clone was observed a handful of times. The rearrangement joins TRBV4-1 to TRBJ2-2; 7 bases match TRBD2. Germline loops: CDR1 MGHRA, CDR2 YSYEKL. This CDR3 is built from 16 residues. Trimming cost V 1 base and J 1 base; bases outside gene matches: 3. The CDR3, as DNA: TGCGCCAGCAGCCAAGGGGGACTAAGGAACACCGGGGAGCTGTTTTTT. Protein product: CASSQGGLRNTGELFF.

V is TRBV9 and J is TRBJ1-5, with TRBD1 as a possible D gene (6 bases). Germline lookup yields CDR1 SGDLS and CDR2 YYNGEE. V was trimmed by 3 bases and J by 7 bases, leaving 17 bases between them. This CDR3 has 15 residues. The CDR3 loop is CASSGDGRGDQPQHF. The CDR3, as DNA: TGTGCCAGCAGCGGTGACGGCAGGGGAGACCAGCCCCAGCATTTT.

The chain couples TRBV28 to TRBJ1-5; 7 nucleotides line up with TRBD1. CDR3 length: 20 amino acids. Germline V gene lookup returns CDR1 MDHEN and CDR2 SYDVKM. The trim removed 2 bases at V and 0 bases at J, leaving 16 bases unmatched. The CDR3 loop is CASSLGGRQGRRYSNQPQHF. Written as DNA, the CDR3 is TGTGCCAGCAGTTTAGGGGGAAGACAGGGTCGACGGTATAGCAATCAGCCCCAGCATTTT.

The chain couples TRBV4-1 to TRBJ1-6; the D is unclear. Germline V gene data show CDR1 as MGHRA and CDR2 as YSYEKL. The CDR3 extends over 16 amino acids. Trimming removed 4 bases at V and 5 bases at J, with 15 bases between. CDR3 DNA sequence: TGCGCCAGCAGCCTAAGGAGTTCATCCGATAATTCACCCCTCCACTTT. Its protein product is CASSLRSSSDNSPLHF.

The sample holds one count of this clone. This chain's CDR3 is CASSPQDRGTTGYTF. The CDR3 coding sequence is TGTGCCAGCTCACCGCAGGACAGGGGGACCACTGGCTACACCTTC. J is TRBJ1-2 and V is TRBV18; TRBD1 aligns across 10 bases. V dropped 3 bases and J dropped 7; count of bases not matched to a gene: 8. The CDR3 covers 15 residues. The germline CDR1 and CDR2 sequences are KGHSH and LQKENI.

This clone came up a few times. This chain uses TRBV5-6 with TRBJ2-5, with TRBD2 identical over 8 bases. The CDR3 length is 14 residues. Germline lookup yields CDR1 SGHDT and CDR2 YYEEEE. V lost 4 bases to trimming and J lost 4 bases; unmatched junction nucleotides: 6. CDR3 in amino acids: CASSPGLVGETQYF. The CDR3 DNA sequence: TGTGCCAGCAGCCCGGGACTAGTTGGAGAGACCCAGTACTTC.